The 6 T cell receptor beta chains below come from one sample, sequenced in a study of neoadjuvant anti-PD-1 for oral cavity cancer. Sequenced by immunoSEQ multiplex PCR; TCRdb stores in-frame clones only, minus some. Counted here are more than 10,000 clones, over 55% occurring once; the ten biggest clones make up 2.4%. The time point is: after neoadjuvant nivolumab, at surgical resection. The sequencing used PBMCs, collected after nivolumab (anti-PD-1) treatment. These receptors were obtained from a person between 40 and 85 years old with oral cavity squamous cell carcinoma.

V is TRBV4-2 and J is TRBJ2-1, with a tentative D call TRBD1 (6 bases). The CDR3 covers 13 residues. V was cut by 3 bases and J by 6 bases, with 9 bases left in between. Per the germline V gene, CDR1 is LGHNA and CDR2 is YNFKEQ. CDR3 DNA: TGTGCCAGCAGCCAGGAAGGGGGCAATGAGCAGTTCTTC. Amino acid sequence: CASSQEGGNEQFF.

The rearrangement links TRBV19 to TRBJ2-5; 7 bases are shared with TRBD1. V lost 5 bases to trimming and J lost 1 base; unmatched junction nucleotides: 1. Germline V gene lookup returns CDR1 LNHDA and CDR2 SQIVND (reference sequence). The CDR3 covers 13 residues. CDR3 in DNA: TGTGCCAGTAGTCAGGGGGTCCAAGAGACCCAGTACTTC. The encoded protein is CASSQGVQETQYF.

The rearrangement joins TRBV4-1 to TRBJ2-3; TRBD2 might be the D (5 bases). Germline values: CDR1 MGHRA, CDR2 YSYEKL. The CDR3 consists of 16 residues. The ends were cut back, 2 bases at V and 0 bases at J, with 12 bases in the middle. Written as DNA, the CDR3 is TGCGCCAGCAGCCAAATGGGAAGCGGAAGCACAGATACGCAGTATTTT. This codes for CASSQMGSGSTDTQYF.

V usage is TRBV29-1 and J usage is TRBJ1-2, with D tentatively TRBD1 (5 bases). The V gene lost 2 bases and the J gene lost 3 bases, with 10 bases spanning the gap. CDR1 is SQVTM and CDR2 is ANQGSEA in the germline V gene. This CDR3 comprises 13 residues. For the CDR3, the DNA is TGCAGCGTTGAACGACAGCGCGACTATGGCTACACCTTC. This translates into CSVERQRDYGYTF.

This sequence joins TRBV15 and TRBJ1-6; no reliable D call. V lost 0 bases, J lost 10 bases, and 13 bases lay in between. Germline CDR1 reads LNHNV; CDR2 reads YYDKDF (reference sequence). The CDR3 has 15 amino acids. CDR3 sequence: CATSRDGRTGSPLHF. Here the CDR3 DNA reads TGTGCCACCAGCAGAGACGGACGGACGGGATCACCCCTCCACTTT. Variable domain in full (rest from reference TRBV15 and TRBJ1-6): DAMVIQNPRYQVTQFGKPVTLSCSQTLNHNVMYWYQQKSSQAPKLLFHYYDKDFNNEADTPDNFQSRRPNTSFCFLDIRSPGLGDTAMYLCATSRDGRTGSPLHFGNGTRLTVT.

The rearrangement links TRBV15 to TRBJ2-7; D not certain. The CDR3 runs to 15 residues. Germline CDR1 LNHNV, CDR2 YYDKDF (reference sequence). Trimming stripped 1 base from V and 0 bases from J, with 10 bases between. CDR3 sequence: CATSRGFSVSYEQYF. The CDR3, as DNA: TGTGCCACCAGCAGAGGGTTTTCTGTCTCCTACGAGCAGTACTTC.